The next 14 T cell receptor beta chains were all read from a single sample in a study of CXCR3-negative and CXCR3-positive naive CD8 T cells. The study made its TRB cDNA libraries by 5' RACE, adding UMI labels. TCRdb reprocessed the 5' RACE reads; each CDR3 protein has one entry and no DNA is given. The sample table includes over 45,000 distinct CDR3 sequences. Sequencing was done on a sample of memory CD8+ T cells from blood. The receptors here all came from a human donor in good health. Some clones in this sample may be carry-over from other donors' samples.

By frequency, this clonotype is medium-sized. CDR3 loop: CASRPTAQGAGGEQYF. The chain joins TRBV28 to TRBJ2-7; TCRdb reports TRBD1, a call that lacks DNA to check it against. There are 16 residues in the CDR3. Germline loops: CDR1 MDHEN, CDR2 SYDVKM.

The chain is built from TRBV29-1 and TRBJ2-2; TCRdb names TRBD1, which stays unverified in the absence of DNA. The CDR3 spans 13 residues. Germline V gene data show CDR1 as SQVTM and CDR2 as ANQGSEA. The CDR3 protein is CSVYRGNTGELFF.

CDR3 protein: CATSRDSGASYEQYF. V is TRBV15 and J is TRBJ2-7; TCRdb's D gene call, TRBD1, goes unchecked for lack of DNA. In germline, CDR1 is LNHNV, CDR2 YYDKDF (reference sequence). The CDR3 is made up of 15 amino acids.

J is TRBJ2-5 and V is TRBV7-9; TCRdb returns TRBD1, unconfirmable since there is no DNA. There are 14 residues in the CDR3. Looked up from germline, CDR1 is SEHNR and CDR2 is FQNEAQ (reference sequence). The CDR3 region is CASSRTGGEETQYF.

The J gene is TRBJ2-6, the V gene TRBV5-1; no DNA is available, so the TRBD1 call from TCRdb remains unchecked. This CDR3 is 18 amino acids long. In germline, CDR1 is SGHRS, CDR2 YFSETQ. The CDR3 loop is CASSLDGTGSSGANVLTF.

The chain uses TRBV4-3 and TRBJ1-3; the D call from TCRdb, TRBD1, cannot be confirmed without DNA. This CDR3 has 17 residues. Germline-derived CDR1 and CDR2 are LGHNA and YSLEER. CDR3 region: CASSQDLQGHPGNTIYF.

The J gene is TRBJ2-1, the V gene TRBV6-6; TCRdb's assignment of TRBD1 cannot be checked, as there is no DNA. The CDR3 loop spans 12 amino acids. Germline V gene sequence: CDR1 MNHNY, CDR2 SVGAGI (reference sequence). The CDR3 loop is CASSDRTVEQFF.

The chain combines TRBV7-9 with TRBJ2-7. The CDR3 sequence is 16 residues long. CDR1 and CDR2 from the germline V gene are SEHNR and FQNEAQ (reference sequence). CDR3 sequence reads: CASSTTRIAQPYEQYF.

This chain links TRBV4-3 with TRBJ2-2. Germline assignment: CDR1 LGHNA and CDR2 YSLEER. There are 14 residues in the CDR3. The chain's CDR3 is CASSQDWATGELFF.

This clonotype is classed as medium-sized by frequency. The chain uses TRBV20-1 and TRBJ2-1; TCRdb indicates TRBD2, and absent DNA this call remains unverified. CDR3 length: 15 amino acids. CDR1 is DFQATT, CDR2 SNEGSKA, per germline (reference sequence). CDR3 sequence reads: CSARDVAGGDNEQFF.

This chain's CDR3 is CASSYPLGPKNTEAFF. V and J are TRBV6-6 and TRBJ1-1; TCRdb calls TRBD1, which cannot be checked without DNA. The CDR3 extends over 16 amino acids. CDR1 MNHNY and CDR2 SVGAGI come from the germline V gene (reference sequence).

V gene TRBV28 combines with J gene TRBJ2-7; TCRdb picks TRBD1, but there is no DNA to check that call. The CDR3 totals 16 residues. Germline V lookup: CDR1 MDHEN, CDR2 SYDVKM. Here the CDR3 reads CASIPFPDRSPYEQYF.

The chain joins TRBV12-3 or TRBV12-4 to TRBJ2-3. This CDR3 is built from 14 residues. Here the CDR3 reads CASSFGGSTDTQYF.

The CDR3 here is CASSQSAAQTATGELFF. The chain is built from TRBV23-1 and TRBJ2-2; TCRdb's assignment of TRBD1 cannot be checked, as there is no DNA. TRBV23-1 belongs to the ORF category, with a function that is uncertain. The CDR3 totals 17 residues.